The TCR beta chain described here comes from a study of OX40 agonist ivuxolimab in advanced cancers. Turning to the study itself: Treatment of patients was with ivuxolimab, an agonistic anti-OX40 (CD134) antibody. Three patients responded partially, comprising one with hepatocellular carcinoma and two with cutaneous melanoma.

V lost 1 base, J lost 8 bases, and 10 bases lay in between. The CDR3 totals 13 residues. CDR1 is SEHNR and CDR2 is FQNEAQ in the germline V gene (reference sequence). Study-wide results and caveats: Among some nonresponders, normalized T-cell clonal expansion was also low. The expanded peripheral T cells' antigen specificity was not determined.

This clone was detected once. Its antigen is unidentified. TCRdb's copy holds only in-frame clones and misses some; the assay was immunoSEQ multiplex PCR. This table has around 45,000 clones, roughly 86% appearing once. The source was CD4+ or CD8+ T cells sorted from blood, collected in a trial of the OX40 agonist ivuxolimab. J is TRBJ2-3 and V is TRBV7-9; the D is unclear. This TCR was sampled from an adult with an advanced solid tumor such as melanoma, head and neck, liver or kidney cancer. The CDR3 bases are TGTGCCAGCAGCTTAGAATCGCTGGCTACGCAGTATTTT. It specifies CASSLESLATQYF.